The sequence of this T cell receptor beta chain was determined in a study of blood T cell repertoires in COVID-19. About the study: Before being deemed recovered, Cohort 3 donors had two negative PCRs, clearance, or symptom resolution.

Methods used by the authors: From reference gene primer amplification, estimates of nucleated cell counts were derived. The assay was immunoSEQ multiplex PCR, and TCRdb's table has in-frame clones only and misses some. That table supplies the V and J calls and clone size; D and trimming were determined from the DNA. The top ten hold roughly 24% of the sample, which has approximately 190,000 clones, approximately 90% seen once. This CDR3 is 17 amino acids long. Trimming took 0 bases from V and 4 from J; bases not matched to a gene: 7. In germline, CDR1 is MGHRA, CDR2 YSYEKL. The chain employs TRBV4-1 and TRBJ2-1, with 9 bases matching TRBD1. Specimen: PBMCs or T cells enriched from blood (not recorded which). The TCR originated in a middle-aged woman in a cohort exposed to, infected with or recovered from COVID-19 (not recorded which). The CDR3: CASSQEGWTGDYNEQFF. The CDR3 bases are TGCGCCAGCAGCCAAGAGGGGTGGACAGGGGATTACAATGAGCAGTTCTTC.